This T cell receptor beta chain was sequenced in a study of T cells expressing NK-cell markers. Study summary: Source material for TCR beta repertoires consisted of sorted CD3+CD56+NKG2C+, CD3+CD56+NKG2C- and CD3+CD56-NKG2C+ T cells. The sequencing cohort of eight donors included seven HCMV-seropositive individuals and one seronegative individual.

For TCR beta, cDNA was produced by 5'RACE template switching with UMIs. TCRdb reanalyzed the 5' RACE reads and collapses them to one entry per CDR3 protein, without DNA. This sample's clone table lists about 5,100 distinct CDR3 sequences. The CDR3 is 15 amino acids. Sequencing was carried out using blood T cells: a sorted CD56 or NKG2C T cell subset, CD4+ or CD8+ T cells, or bulk PBMC T cells (not recorded which). This receptor was identified in a man aged 18 to 35 in good health. The gene calls are TRBV12-3 or TRBV12-4 and TRBJ2-1; there is no DNA to check the TCRdb D call of TRBD1. CDR3 amino acids: CASSLTGGIGNEQFF.